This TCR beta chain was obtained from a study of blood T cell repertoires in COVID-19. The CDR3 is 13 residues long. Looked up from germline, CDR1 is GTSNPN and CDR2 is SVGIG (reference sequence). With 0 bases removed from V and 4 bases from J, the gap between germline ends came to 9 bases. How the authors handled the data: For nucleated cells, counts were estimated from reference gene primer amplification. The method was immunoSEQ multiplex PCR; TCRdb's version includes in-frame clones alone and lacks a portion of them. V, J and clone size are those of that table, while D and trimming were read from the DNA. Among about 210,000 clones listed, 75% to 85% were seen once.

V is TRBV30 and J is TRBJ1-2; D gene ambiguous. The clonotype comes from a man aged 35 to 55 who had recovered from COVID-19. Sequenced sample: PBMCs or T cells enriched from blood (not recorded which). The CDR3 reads CAWSVGRAYGYTF. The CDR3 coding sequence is TGTGCCTGGAGTGTAGGGCGGGCCTATGGCTACACCTTC. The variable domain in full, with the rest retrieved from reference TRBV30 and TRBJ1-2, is SQTIHQWPATLVQPVGSPLSLECTVEGTSNPNLYWYRQAAGRGLQLLFYSVGIGQISSEVPQNLSASRPQDRQFILSSKKLLLSDSGFYLCAWSVGRAYGYTFGSGTRLTVV.